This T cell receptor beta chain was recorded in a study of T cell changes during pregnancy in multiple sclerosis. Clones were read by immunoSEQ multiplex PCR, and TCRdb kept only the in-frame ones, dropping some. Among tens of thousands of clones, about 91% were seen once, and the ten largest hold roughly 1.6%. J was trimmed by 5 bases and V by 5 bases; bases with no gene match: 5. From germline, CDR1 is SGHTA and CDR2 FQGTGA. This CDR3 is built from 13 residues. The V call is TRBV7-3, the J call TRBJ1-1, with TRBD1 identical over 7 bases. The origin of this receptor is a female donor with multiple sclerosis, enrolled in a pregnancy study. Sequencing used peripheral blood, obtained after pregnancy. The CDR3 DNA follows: TGTGCCAGCAGCAACAGGGGAGGTACTGAAGCTTTCTTT. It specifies CASSNRGGTEAFF.